One sample yielded the 29 T cell receptor beta chains listed below, sequenced in a study of identical twins. Using its own MiXCR run on the 5' RACE reads, TCRdb lists one record per CDR3 protein. In the table there are roughly 1.6 million distinct CDR3 sequences, under 35% of which are singletons. The specimen was cord blood. All receptors derive from a newborn girl in good health.

This chain joins TRBV27 and TRBJ2-2; D is uncertain. The CDR3 has 13 residues. Trimming removed 3 bases at V and 7 bases at J, with 9 bases between. The germline CDR1 and CDR2 sequences are MNHEY and SMNVEV (reference sequence). CDR3 sequence reads: CASSFPAHGELFF. The CDR3 DNA is TGTGCCAGCAGTTTTCCGGCCCACGGGGAGCTGTTTTTT.

The genes are TRBV13 and TRBJ2-2; 12 bases align to TRBD2. From germline, CDR1 is PRHDT and CDR2 FYEKMQ (reference sequence). This CDR3 is 14 amino acids long. Trimming at V came to 5 bases and at J to 9 bases, leaving 4 bases not matched to a gene. CDR3 sequence: CASSQGLAGWELFF. DNA for the CDR3: TGTGCCAGCAGCCAAGGACTAGCGGGGTGGGAGCTGTTTTTT.

This clonotype has more than one count but fewer than ten. The chain joins TRBV20-1 to TRBJ2-5; 7 positions agree with TRBD1. The germline CDR1 and CDR2 sequences are DFQATT and SNEGSKA (reference sequence). The CDR3 spans 15 residues. J was trimmed by 5 bases and V by 5 bases; bases with no gene match: 14. CDR3 sequence (DNA): TGCAGTGCTGCCCCCAACAGGGGAGCTAGGGAGACCCAGTACTTC. It yields the protein CSAAPNRGARETQYF.

The rearrangement links TRBV2 to TRBJ1-2; no definite D call. The V gene lost 6 bases and the J gene lost 4 bases, with 12 bases spanning the gap. The germline V gene encodes CDR1 SNHLY and CDR2 FYNNEI. CDR3 length: 13 amino acids. CDR3 in DNA: TGTGCCAGCAGGCGAACAGCCTCCTATGGCTACACCTTC. This translates into CASRRTASYGYTF.

The V gene is TRBV20-1, the J gene TRBJ2-7; TRBD2 agrees at 11 bases. The CDR3 contains 13 residues. V was pared by 6 bases and J by 2 bases, with 3 bases of the junction left unmatched. Germline V lookup: CDR1 DFQATT, CDR2 SNEGSKA (reference sequence). CDR3 sequence reads: CSAPSGGTYEQYF. The CDR3 coding sequence is TGCAGTGCCCCTAGCGGGGGGACCTACGAGCAGTACTTC.

V usage is TRBV7-2 and J usage is TRBJ2-5; D possibly uses TRBD1 or TRBD2 (5 bases each). The CDR3 totals 15 residues. V lost 7 bases and J 11 bases, leaving 26 bases between the germline ends. CDR1 is SGHTA and CDR2 is FQGNSA in the germline V gene. DNA for the CDR3: TGTGCCAGCAACCGGGACGGAGCAATCGGCGATGAGCAGTACTTC. Its translation is CASNRDGAIGDEQYF.

This clonotype was counted a few times. The chain combines TRBV6-1 with TRBJ2-3, with a weak D call TRBD1 (6 bases). The CDR3 sequence is 14 residues long. Trimming took 3 bases from V and 2 from J, leaving 9 bases between them. Germline CDR1 and CDR2: MNHNS and SASEGT. CDR3 sequence: CASSDRGHTDTQYF. CDR3 nucleotide sequence: TGTGCCAGCAGTGACAGGGGTCACACAGATACGCAGTATTTT.

This clonotype was observed a few times. This rearrangement joins TRBV20-1 to TRBJ1-5; possible D gene TRBD1, 5 bases. Trimming removed 3 bases from V and 7 bases from J, with 16 bases in between. CDR3 size: 14 residues. Germline-derived CDR1 and CDR2 are DFQATT and SNEGSKA (reference sequence). The CDR3 coding sequence is TGCAGTGCTAGTAGCGGGGGATCGGTGCAGCCCCAGCATTTT. Its translation: CSASSGGSVQPQHF.

In this sample, this clonotype turned up a few times. V and J are TRBV20-1 and TRBJ2-1; 9 bases align to TRBD2. V gave up 6 bases and J gave up 2 bases; unmatched junction bases: 11. CDR1 and CDR2 (germline): DFQATT, SNEGSKA (reference sequence). This CDR3 is built from 16 residues. The CDR3 sequence: CSAGGLAGFPYNEQFF. In DNA form, the CDR3 reads TGCAGTGCCGGGGGGCTAGCGGGGTTTCCCTACAATGAGCAGTTCTTC.

About this clonotype itself: A much larger clonotype is one base distant, so this may be a read error. This chain links TRBV12-3 or TRBV12-4 with TRBJ1-2; D not certain. This CDR3 has 13 residues. Here the CDR3 reads CASSLIGDSGCTF. The CDR3 DNA is TGTGCCAGCAGTTTGATTGGGGATTCTGGCTGCACCTTC.

This clonotype occurred a few times. The chain carries TRBV12-3 or TRBV12-4 and TRBJ2-7; 7 bases align to TRBD2. The CDR3 consists of 14 residues. The junction had 6 bases not matched to a gene; V was cut back by 6 bases and J by 1 base. The chain's CDR3 is CASRKRTSSYEQYF. CDR3 coding DNA: TGTGCCAGCAGAAAGCGGACTAGTTCCTACGAGCAGTACTTC.

The chain links TRBV29-1 to TRBJ2-7; 9 bases are a match to TRBD1. Germline loops: CDR1 SQVTM, CDR2 ANQGSEA. This CDR3 is 13 amino acids long. J was trimmed by 7 bases and V by 7 bases; bases with no gene match: 11. This CDR3 is CSGGDRVYDEQYF. CDR3 DNA sequence: TGCAGCGGGGGGGACAGGGTTTATGATGAGCAGTACTTC.

The rearrangement uses TRBV20-1 and TRBJ2-1; 13 bases map to TRBD2. CDR3 length equals 15 residues. Germline CDR1 DFQATT, CDR2 SNEGSKA (reference sequence). V was pared by 1 base and J by 6 bases, with 3 bases of the junction left unmatched. The CDR3 loop is CSARGGLAGANEQFF. CDR3 bases: TGCAGTGCTAGAGGAGGACTAGCGGGAGCCAATGAGCAGTTCTTC.

The J gene is TRBJ2-7, the V gene TRBV20-1, with 9 positions matching TRBD1. V lost 6 bases, J lost 1 base, and 7 bases stayed unmatched. CDR1 is DFQATT, CDR2 SNEGSKA, per germline (reference sequence). The CDR3 loop spans 14 amino acids. The CDR3 loop is CSAGPGQGSYEQYF. The DNA of the CDR3 is TGCAGTGCAGGACCGGGACAGGGTTCCTACGAGCAGTACTTC.

This clonotype was counted only a few times. V gene TRBV11-3 combines with J gene TRBJ2-1; D possibly corresponds to TRBD2 (5 bases). Germline-derived CDR1 and CDR2 are SGHNT and YENEEA. The ends were cut back, 6 bases at V and 5 bases at J, with 14 bases in the middle. This CDR3 is built from 14 residues. DNA for the CDR3: TGTGCCAGCAGTCAAACTAGAACCCACAATGAGCAGTTCTTC. Translating it yields CASSQTRTHNEQFF.

A word on this clonotype: Relative to the germline gene, one junction end is altered; a read error may explain this. The chain is built from TRBV20-1 and TRBJ1-1; TRBD1 might be the D (5 bases). The CDR3 length is 14 residues. The germline CDR1 and CDR2 sequences are DFQATT and SNEGSKA (reference sequence). DNA of the CDR3: TGCAGTGCTGGAGAAGCTATGGACAAACTAAGAGCTTTCTTT. This sequence encodes CSAGEAMDKLRAFF.

This clonotype was found a few times. The chain uses TRBV5-1 and TRBJ2-1, with 12 bases aligning to TRBD2. Unmatched junction bases numbered 11, after V lost 4 bases and J lost 3 bases. Germline V gene lookup returns CDR1 SGHRS and CDR2 YFSETQ. This CDR3 contains 18 residues. CDR3 sequence reads: CASSLRLAGAIFYNEQFF. The DNA of the CDR3 is TGCGCCAGCAGCCTAAGACTAGCGGGGGCCATTTTCTACAATGAGCAGTTCTTC.

In its sample, this clonotype was seen many times. Relative to the germline gene, one junction end is altered; a read error may explain this. The chain recombines TRBV5-1 with TRBJ2-1; unclear D gene. TRBJ2-7 explains the end of the DNA better; the J call may be wrong. The CDR3 length is 13 residues. Per the germline V gene, CDR1 is SGHRS and CDR2 is YFSETQ. The CDR3 DNA follows: TGTGCCAGCAGCTTAGGTTCCTACAATGAGCAGTACTTC. This gives the protein CASSLGSYNEQYF.

This clonotype was observed a handful of times. This chain joins TRBV6-2 or TRBV6-3 and TRBJ1-5; 7 bases map to TRBD1. The germline V gene has CDR1 MNHEY and CDR2 SVGEGT. V lost 2 bases, J lost 2 bases, and 6 bases stayed unmatched. The CDR3 is 16 amino acids. CDR3 region: CASSYNRGEGNQPQHF. The CDR3 DNA sequence: TGTGCCAGCAGTTACAACAGGGGAGAGGGCAATCAGCCCCAGCATTTT.

The chain carries TRBV4-1 and TRBJ2-1; 12 nucleotides align to TRBD2. The CDR3 spans 15 residues. Unmatched junction bases numbered 5, after V lost 4 bases and J lost 7 bases. Germline V gene lookup returns CDR1 MGHRA and CDR2 YSYEKL. CDR3: CASSPASGGVNEQFF. In nucleotides, the CDR3 is TGCGCCAGCAGCCCCGCTAGCGGGGGGGTAAATGAGCAGTTCTTC.

This clonotype was seen only a few times. The rearrangement uses TRBV28 and TRBJ1-2; D gene uncertain. The V and J ends lost 3 bases and 5 bases respectively, with 16 bases between them. The CDR3 loop spans 15 amino acids. Germline V gene sequence: CDR1 MDHEN, CDR2 SYDVKM. CDR3 bases: TGTGCCAGCAGTTTCGGAGGACGGGAGGGATATGGCTACACCTTC. It translates to CASSFGGREGYGYTF.

The rearrangement joins TRBV6-6 to TRBJ2-5, with a possible D match to TRBD1 (5 bases). With the DNA end fitting TRBJ2-7 better, the J assignment may be wrong. CDR3 length: 14 residues. The germline CDR1 and CDR2 sequences are MNHNY and SVGAGI (reference sequence). The CDR3 coding sequence is TGTGCCAGCAGTTACGGGGCAGGGTGGGACGAGCAGTACTTC. Its translation is CASSYGAGWDEQYF.

This clonotype was detected ten times or more. The J gene is TRBJ2-5, the V gene TRBV20-1; D gene unclear. V shed 3 bases and J shed 4 bases, with 9 bases lying between them. Germline CDR1 is DFQATT and CDR2 is SNEGSKA (reference sequence). CDR3 length: 12 residues. CDR3 amino acids: CSARDLVETQYF. CDR3 sequence (DNA): TGCAGTGCTAGGGACCTTGTAGAGACCCAGTACTTC.

The chain combines TRBV5-1 with TRBJ1-4, with TRBD1 matching over 7 bases. The CDR3 contains 14 residues. Germline V gene lookup returns CDR1 SGHRS and CDR2 YFSETQ. J was trimmed by 8 bases and V by 2 bases; bases with no gene match: 6. CDR3 loop: CASSLGQAEEKLFF. CDR3 in DNA: TGCGCCAGCAGCTTAGGACAGGCGGAAGAAAAACTGTTTTTT.

This clonotype was detected only a few times. V gene TRBV28 combines with J gene TRBJ1-1; D remains ambiguous. V was shortened by 1 base and J by 12 bases, with 12 bases between the two germline ends. This CDR3 contains 12 residues. CDR1 is MDHEN, CDR2 SYDVKM, per germline. Here the CDR3 reads CASSLSTEGSFF. CDR3 in DNA: TGTGCCAGCAGTTTATCCACAGAGGGTTCTTTCTTT.

The chain joins TRBV28 to TRBJ1-5; D is unresolved. From germline, CDR1 is MDHEN and CDR2 SYDVKM. The CDR3 has 12 amino acids. Trimming removed 6 bases from V and 9 bases from J, with 12 bases in between. This CDR3 reads CASSQPRGPQHF. The CDR3 DNA sequence: TGTGCCAGCAGCCAACCGCGGGGGCCCCAGCATTTT.

This clonotype appeared a few times. CDR3 amino acids: CASRGSLGTDTQYF. In DNA form, the CDR3 reads TGTGCCAGCCGCGGGAGTTTAGGCACAGATACGCAGTATTTT. This chain joins TRBV27 and TRBJ2-3; the match to TRBD2 covers 7 bases. The CDR3 sequence is 14 residues long. V dropped 8 bases and J dropped 1; count of bases not matched to a gene: 6. Germline V gene lookup returns CDR1 MNHEY and CDR2 SMNVEV (reference sequence).

The chain uses TRBV6-1 and TRBJ1-1; D not resolved. The V and J ends lost 3 bases and 1 base respectively, with 9 bases between them. The CDR3 totals 14 residues. Germline-derived CDR1 and CDR2 are MNHNS and SASEGT. The CDR3: CASSEWVTNTEAFF. For the CDR3, the DNA is TGTGCCAGCAGTGAGTGGGTGACGAACACTGAAGCTTTCTTT.

The gene calls are TRBV5-8 and TRBJ2-3, with 13 bases identical to TRBD2. The germline CDR1 and CDR2 sequences are SGHTS and YDEGEE. V dropped 1 base and J dropped 6; count of bases not matched to a gene: 5. CDR3 size: 16 residues. The CDR3 DNA sequence: TGTGCCAGCAGCTTGTGGGGACTAGCGGGGATGGATACGCAGTATTTT. Encoded protein: CASSLWGLAGMDTQYF.